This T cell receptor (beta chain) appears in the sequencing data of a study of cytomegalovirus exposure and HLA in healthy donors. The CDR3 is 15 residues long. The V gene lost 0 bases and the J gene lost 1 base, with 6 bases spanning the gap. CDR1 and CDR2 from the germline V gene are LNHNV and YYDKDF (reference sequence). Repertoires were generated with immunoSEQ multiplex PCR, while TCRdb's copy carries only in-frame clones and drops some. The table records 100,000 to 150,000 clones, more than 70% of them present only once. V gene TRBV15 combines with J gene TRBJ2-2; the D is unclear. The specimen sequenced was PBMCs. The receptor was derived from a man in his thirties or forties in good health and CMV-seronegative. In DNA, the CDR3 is TGTGCCACCAGCAGAGATAGACAGAACACCGGGGAGCTGTTTTTT. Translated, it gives CATSRDRQNTGELFF. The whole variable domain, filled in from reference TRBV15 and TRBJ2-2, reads DAMVIQNPRYQVTQFGKPVTLSCSQTLNHNVMYWYQQKSSQAPKLLFHYYDKDFNNEADTPDNFQSRRPNTSFCFLDIRSPGLGDTAMYLCATSRDRQNTGELFFGEGSRLTVL.